The source of this TCR beta chain is a study of blood T cell repertoires in COVID-19. Study-level background: Sites across the United States, Italy and Spain contributed samples from acute and convalescent COVID-19. Nucleic acid was either cDNA or gDNA, and it came from T cells, B-cell-depleted T cells, or PBMCs.

As originally analysed: Reference gene primer amplification gave nucleated cell count estimates. The data were produced by immunoSEQ multiplex PCR, yet TCRdb's version contains in-frame clones alone and is incomplete. Clone size and V and J calls were adopted from that table, with D and trimming inferred from the DNA. Of about 36,000 clones detected, just under 85% appear once; the ten largest clones hold under 15%. The V gene end was trimmed by 4 bases and the J gene end by 8 bases; junction bases not matched to a gene: 4. Germline V lookup: CDR1 SGHRS, CDR2 YFSETQ. This CDR3 comprises 12 residues. Sequencing was carried out using peripheral blood. J is TRBJ2-3 and V is TRBV5-1, with 7 bases matching TRBD1. The source of this sequence is a human donor in a cohort sampled during active COVID-19. DNA of the CDR3: TGCGCCAGCAGCGACAGGGATGGTACGCAGTATTTT. Translating gives CASSDRDGTQYF.